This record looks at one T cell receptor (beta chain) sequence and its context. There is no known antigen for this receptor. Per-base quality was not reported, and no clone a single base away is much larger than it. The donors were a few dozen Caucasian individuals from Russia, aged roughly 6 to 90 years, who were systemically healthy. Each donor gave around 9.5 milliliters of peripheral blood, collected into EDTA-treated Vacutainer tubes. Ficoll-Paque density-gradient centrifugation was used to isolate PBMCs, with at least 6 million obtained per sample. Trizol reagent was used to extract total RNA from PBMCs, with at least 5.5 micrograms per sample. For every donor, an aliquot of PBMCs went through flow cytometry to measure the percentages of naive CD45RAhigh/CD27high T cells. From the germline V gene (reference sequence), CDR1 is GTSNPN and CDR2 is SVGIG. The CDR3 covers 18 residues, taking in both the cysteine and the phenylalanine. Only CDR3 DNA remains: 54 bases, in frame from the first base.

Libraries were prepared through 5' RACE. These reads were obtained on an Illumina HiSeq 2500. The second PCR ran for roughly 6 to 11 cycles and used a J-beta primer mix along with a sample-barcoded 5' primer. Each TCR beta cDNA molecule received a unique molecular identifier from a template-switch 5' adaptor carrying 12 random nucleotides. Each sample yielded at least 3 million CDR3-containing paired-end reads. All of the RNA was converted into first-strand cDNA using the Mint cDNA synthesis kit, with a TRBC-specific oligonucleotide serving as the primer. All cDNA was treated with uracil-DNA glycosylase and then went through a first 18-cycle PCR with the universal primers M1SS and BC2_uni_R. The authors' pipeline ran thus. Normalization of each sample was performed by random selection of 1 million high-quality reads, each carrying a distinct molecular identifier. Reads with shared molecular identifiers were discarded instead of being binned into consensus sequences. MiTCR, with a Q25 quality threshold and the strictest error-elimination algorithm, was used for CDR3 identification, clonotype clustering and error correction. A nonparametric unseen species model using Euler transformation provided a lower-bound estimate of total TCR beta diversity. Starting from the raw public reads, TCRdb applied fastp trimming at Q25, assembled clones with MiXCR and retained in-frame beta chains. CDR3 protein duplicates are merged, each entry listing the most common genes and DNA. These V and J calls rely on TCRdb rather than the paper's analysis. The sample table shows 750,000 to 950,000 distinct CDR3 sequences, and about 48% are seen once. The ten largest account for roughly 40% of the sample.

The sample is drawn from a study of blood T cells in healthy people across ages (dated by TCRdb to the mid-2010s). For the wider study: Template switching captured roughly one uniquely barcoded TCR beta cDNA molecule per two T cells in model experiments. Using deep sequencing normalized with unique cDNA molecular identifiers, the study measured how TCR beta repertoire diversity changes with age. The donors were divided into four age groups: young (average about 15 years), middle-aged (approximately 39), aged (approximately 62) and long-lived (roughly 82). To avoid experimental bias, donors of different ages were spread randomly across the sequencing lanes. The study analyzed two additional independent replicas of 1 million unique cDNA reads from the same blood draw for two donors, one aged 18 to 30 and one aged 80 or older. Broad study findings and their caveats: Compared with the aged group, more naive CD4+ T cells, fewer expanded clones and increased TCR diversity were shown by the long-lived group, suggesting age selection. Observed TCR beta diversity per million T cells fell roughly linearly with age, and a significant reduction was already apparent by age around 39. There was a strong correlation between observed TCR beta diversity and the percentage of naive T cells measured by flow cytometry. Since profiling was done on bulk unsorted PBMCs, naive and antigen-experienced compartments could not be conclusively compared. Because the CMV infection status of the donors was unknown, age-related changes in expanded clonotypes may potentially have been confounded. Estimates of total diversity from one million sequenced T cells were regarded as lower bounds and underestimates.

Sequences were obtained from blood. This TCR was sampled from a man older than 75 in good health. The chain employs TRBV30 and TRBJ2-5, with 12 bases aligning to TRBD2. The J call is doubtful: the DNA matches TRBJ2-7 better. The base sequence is TGTGCCTGGAGCGCTCCGGGACTAGCGGGTGAACAACGACACGAGCAGTACTTC. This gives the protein CAWSAPGLAGEQRHEQYF.